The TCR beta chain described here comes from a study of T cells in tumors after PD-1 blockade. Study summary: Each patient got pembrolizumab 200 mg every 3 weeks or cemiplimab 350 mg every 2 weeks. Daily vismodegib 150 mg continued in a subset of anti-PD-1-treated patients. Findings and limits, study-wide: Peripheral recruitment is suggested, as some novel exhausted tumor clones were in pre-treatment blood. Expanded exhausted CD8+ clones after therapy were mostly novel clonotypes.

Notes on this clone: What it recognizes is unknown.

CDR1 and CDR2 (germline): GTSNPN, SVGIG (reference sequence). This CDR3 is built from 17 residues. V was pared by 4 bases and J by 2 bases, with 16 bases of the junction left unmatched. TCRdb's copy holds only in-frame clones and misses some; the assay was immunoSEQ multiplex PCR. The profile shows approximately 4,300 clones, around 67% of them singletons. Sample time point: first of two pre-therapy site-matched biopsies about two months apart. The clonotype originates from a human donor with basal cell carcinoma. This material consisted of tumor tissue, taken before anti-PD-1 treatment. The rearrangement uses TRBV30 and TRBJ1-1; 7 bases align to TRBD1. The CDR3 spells CAWNNHRGADVNTEAFF. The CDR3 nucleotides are TGTGCCTGGAACAACCACAGGGGAGCAGACGTAAACACTGAAGCTTTCTTT.